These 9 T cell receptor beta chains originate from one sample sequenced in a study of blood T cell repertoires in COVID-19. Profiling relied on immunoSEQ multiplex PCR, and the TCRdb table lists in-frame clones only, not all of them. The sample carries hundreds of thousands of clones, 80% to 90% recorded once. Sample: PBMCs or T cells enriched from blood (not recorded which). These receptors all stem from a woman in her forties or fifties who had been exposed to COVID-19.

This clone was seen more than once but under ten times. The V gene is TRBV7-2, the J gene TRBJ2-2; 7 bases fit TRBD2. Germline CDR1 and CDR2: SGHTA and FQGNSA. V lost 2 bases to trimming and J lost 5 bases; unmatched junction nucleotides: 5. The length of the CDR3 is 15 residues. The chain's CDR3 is CASSLKRGGTGELFF. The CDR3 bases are TGTGCCAGCAGCTTAAAGCGGGGAGGGACCGGGGAGCTGTTTTTT. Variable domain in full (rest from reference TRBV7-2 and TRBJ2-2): GAGVSQSPSNKVTEKGKDVELRCDPISGHTALYWYRQSLGQGLEFLIYFQGNSAPDKSGLPSDRFSAERTGGSVSTLTIQRTQQEDSAVYLCASSLKRGGTGELFFGEGSRLTVL.

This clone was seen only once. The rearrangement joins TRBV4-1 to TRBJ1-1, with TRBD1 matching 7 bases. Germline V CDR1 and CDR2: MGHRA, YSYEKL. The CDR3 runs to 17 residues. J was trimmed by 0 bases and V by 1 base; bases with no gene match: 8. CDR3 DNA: TGCGCCAGCAGCCAAGTAGGAGGGGGCCCCATGAACACTGAAGCTTTCTTT. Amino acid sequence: CASSQVGGGPMNTEAFF.

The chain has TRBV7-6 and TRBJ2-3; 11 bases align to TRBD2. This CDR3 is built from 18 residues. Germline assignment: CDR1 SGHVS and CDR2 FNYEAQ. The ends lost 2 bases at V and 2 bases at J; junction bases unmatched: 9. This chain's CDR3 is CASSLRTSGGGSTDTQYF. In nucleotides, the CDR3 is TGTGCCAGCAGCTTAAGAACTAGCGGGGGCGGGTCCACAGATACGCAGTATTTT.

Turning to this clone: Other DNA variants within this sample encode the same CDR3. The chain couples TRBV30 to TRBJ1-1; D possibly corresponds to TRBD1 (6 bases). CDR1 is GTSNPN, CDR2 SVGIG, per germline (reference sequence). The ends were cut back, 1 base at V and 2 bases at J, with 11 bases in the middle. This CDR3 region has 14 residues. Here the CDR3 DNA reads TGTGCCTGGAGTGGGGGGCTAGGTAACACTGAAGCTTTCTTT. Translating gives CAWSGGLGNTEAFF.

The CDR3 here is CASSDIGSTAIKPQHF. The CDR3 DNA follows: TGTGCCAGCAGTGATATTGGGTCGACTGCTATCAAACCCCAGCATTTT. The chain joins TRBV6-1 to TRBJ1-5; no definite D call. V lost 3 bases to trimming and J lost 10 bases, with 22 bases between them. The CDR3 runs 16 residues. Germline CDR1 is MNHNS and CDR2 is SASEGT.

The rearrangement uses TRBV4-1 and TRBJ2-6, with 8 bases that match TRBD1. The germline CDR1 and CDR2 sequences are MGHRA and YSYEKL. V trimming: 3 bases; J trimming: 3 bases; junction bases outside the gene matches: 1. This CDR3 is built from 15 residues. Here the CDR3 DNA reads TGCGCCAGCAGCCAGACAGGGGTTGGGGCCAACGTCCTGACTTTC. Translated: CASSQTGVGANVLTF.

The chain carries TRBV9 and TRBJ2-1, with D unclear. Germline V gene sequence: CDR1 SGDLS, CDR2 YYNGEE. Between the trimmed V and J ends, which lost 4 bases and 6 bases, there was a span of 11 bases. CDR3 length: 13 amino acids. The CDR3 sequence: CASSPGRSNEQFF. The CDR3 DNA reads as TGTGCCAGCAGCCCAGGCAGGTCCAATGAGCAGTTCTTC.

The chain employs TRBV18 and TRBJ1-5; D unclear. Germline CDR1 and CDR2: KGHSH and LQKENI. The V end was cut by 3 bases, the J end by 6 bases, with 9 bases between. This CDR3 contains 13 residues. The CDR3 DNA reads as TGTGCCAGCTCACCTAACGCGGGTCAGCCCCAGCATTTT. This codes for CASSPNAGQPQHF.

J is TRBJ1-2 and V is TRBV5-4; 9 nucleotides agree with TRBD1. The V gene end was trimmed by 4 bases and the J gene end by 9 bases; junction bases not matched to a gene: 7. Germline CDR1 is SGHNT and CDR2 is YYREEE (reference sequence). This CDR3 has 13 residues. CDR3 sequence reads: CASSPQGAWCYTF. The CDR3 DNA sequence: TGTGCCAGCAGCCCACAGGGGGCCTGGTGCTACACCTTC.